The source of this T cell receptor beta chain is a study of T cell repertoires in cytomegalovirus infection. Study-level information: Signatures in public TCR beta sequences pointed to both CMV infection and matching HLA type. Notes on the study in general: The ex vivo response was dominated by HLA-C-restricted CMV-specific TCR beta clonotypes. Cumulative frequency (of public TCR beta family members) identified carriers of CMV plus the relevant HLA.

MiXCR was run by TCRdb on the reads, yielding one entry per CDR3 protein. The data show under 800,000 distinct CDR3 sequences, 24% seen once. Details on this clonotype: Its matching antigen is unknown.

The sequencing input was CD8+ T cells from PBMCs. This clonotype originated in a human donor in good health (CMV status not recorded). Some clones in this sample may be carry-over from other donors' samples.

The DNA of the CDR3 is TGTGCCAGCAGTGACCTTAGATGGCGGCCCCACACAGATACGCAGTATTTT. Protein product: CASSDLRWRPHTDTQYF. V gene TRBV6-6 combines with J gene TRBJ2-3; no clear D. The CDR3 length is 17 residues. The germline CDR1 and CDR2 sequences are MNHNY and SVGAGI (reference sequence). Deletions cut 5 bases from V and 2 bases from J, with 20 bases between.